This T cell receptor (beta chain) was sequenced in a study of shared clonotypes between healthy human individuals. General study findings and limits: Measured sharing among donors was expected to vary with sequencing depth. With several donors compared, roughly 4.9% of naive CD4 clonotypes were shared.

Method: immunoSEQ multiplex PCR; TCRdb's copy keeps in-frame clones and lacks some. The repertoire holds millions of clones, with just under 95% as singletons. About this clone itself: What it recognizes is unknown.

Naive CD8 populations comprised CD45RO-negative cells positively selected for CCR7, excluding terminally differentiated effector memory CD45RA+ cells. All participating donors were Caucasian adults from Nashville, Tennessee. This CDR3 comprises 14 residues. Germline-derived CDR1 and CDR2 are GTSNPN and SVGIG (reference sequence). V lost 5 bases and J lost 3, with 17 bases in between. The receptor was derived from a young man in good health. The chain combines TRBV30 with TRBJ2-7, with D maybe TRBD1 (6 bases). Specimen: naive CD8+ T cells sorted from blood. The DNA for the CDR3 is TGTGCCTGGGGGAGACCGGCCAGGGGCTACGAGCAGTACTTC. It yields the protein CAWGRPARGYEQYF.